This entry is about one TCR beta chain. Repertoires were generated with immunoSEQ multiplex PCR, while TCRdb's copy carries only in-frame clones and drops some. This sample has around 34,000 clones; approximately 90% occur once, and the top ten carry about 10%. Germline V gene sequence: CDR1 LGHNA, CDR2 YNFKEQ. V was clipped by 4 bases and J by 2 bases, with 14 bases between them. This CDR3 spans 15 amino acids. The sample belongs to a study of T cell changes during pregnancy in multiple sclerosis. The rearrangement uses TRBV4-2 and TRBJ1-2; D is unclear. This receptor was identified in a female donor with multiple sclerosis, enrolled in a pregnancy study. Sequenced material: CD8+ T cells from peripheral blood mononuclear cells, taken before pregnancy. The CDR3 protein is CASSRPEAQNYGYTF. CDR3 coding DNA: TGTGCCAGCAGCCGACCGGAGGCACAGAACTATGGCTACACCTTC.